The T cell receptor beta chain under discussion was sequenced for a study of OX40 agonist ivuxolimab in advanced cancers. J was trimmed by 1 base and V by 4 bases; bases with no gene match: 1. In germline, CDR1 is ENHRY, CDR2 SYGVKD. The CDR3 has 13 residues. Enrollment shut out patients with autoimmune disease history or systemic immunosuppression. Blood samples were obtained at baseline, cycle 4 day 1, and cycle 7 day 1. Sequencing used immunoSEQ multiplex PCR; TCRdb keeps in-frame clones, though not all of them. The sample consists of around 70,000 clones, approximately 78% of them appearing once. This receptor was taken from an adult with an advanced solid tumor such as melanoma, head and neck, liver or kidney cancer. The chain links TRBV10-3 to TRBJ2-7; TRBD1 agrees at 7 bases. The sample consisted of CD4+ or CD8+ T cells sorted from blood, taken in a trial of the OX40 agonist ivuxolimab. The CDR3 is CAISGGQSYEQYF. The CDR3 region has the DNA TGTGCCATCAGTGGGGGACAGTCCTACGAGCAGTACTTC.